The 25 T cell receptor beta chains presented below share a single source sample, sequenced in a study of shared clonotypes between healthy human individuals. Terminally differentiated effector memory CD45RA+ cells were excluded by CCR7 positive selection of CD45RO-negative cells. Using immunoSEQ multiplex PCR, the repertoire was profiled, and TCRdb retains in-frame clones only, with some absent. The sample shows about 2 million clones, roughly 94% of them seen only once. Sequencing input: naive CD8+ T cells sorted from blood. All receptors derive from a man aged 18 to 29 in good health.

The chain has TRBV19 and TRBJ2-7; D remains ambiguous. The CDR3 runs 14 residues. Germline-derived CDR1 and CDR2 are LNHDA and SQIVND (reference sequence). Deletions cut 6 bases from V and 0 bases from J, with 12 bases between. The CDR3 DNA reads as TGTGCCAGTAGCGGAAGCCCTAGCTCCTACGAGCAGTACTTC. Protein: CASSGSPSSYEQYF.

The V call is TRBV5-6, the J call TRBJ2-1; 8 bases match TRBD1. After removal of 5 bases from V and 7 bases from J, the junction contained 17 bases not matched to a gene. CDR3 length: 17 amino acids. Per germline, CDR1 SGHDT and CDR2 YYEEEE. In DNA form, the CDR3 reads TGTGCCAGCAGGCTACGTGGGGGGACAGGAGACACTAATGAGCAGTTCTTC. This translates into CASRLRGGTGDTNEQFF.

The rearrangement joins TRBV4-1 to TRBJ2-7; 9 bases fit TRBD2. This CDR3 contains 16 residues. Germline V gene sequence: CDR1 MGHRA, CDR2 YSYEKL. V lost 2 bases to trimming and J lost 2 bases; unmatched junction nucleotides: 7. CDR3 in DNA: TGCGCCAGCAGCCAACTTTTAGCGGGAGAGGCCTACGAGCAGTACTTC. It codes for CASSQLLAGEAYEQYF.

A remark on this clone: Different DNA sequences within this sample yield the same CDR3. The chain combines TRBV5-1 with TRBJ1-5; perhaps TRBD1 as D (5 bases). This CDR3 spans 15 amino acids. Trimming took off 0 bases at V and 3 bases at J, with 10 bases between the two ends. Germline CDR1 is SGHRS and CDR2 is YFSETQ. The CDR3 spells CASSLEDSSNQPQHF. The DNA of the CDR3 is TGCGCCAGCAGCTTGGAAGACAGCTCCAATCAGCCCCAGCATTTT.

The gene calls are TRBV7-9 and TRBJ2-2; the match to TRBD1 covers 8 bases. CDR3 size: 15 residues. With V trimmed by 4 bases and J by 3 bases, 4 bases remained unmatched. Germline values: CDR1 SEHNR, CDR2 FQNEAQ (reference sequence). The CDR3 is CASSSTGAHTGELFF. DNA of the CDR3: TGTGCCAGCAGCTCGACAGGGGCTCACACCGGGGAGCTGTTTTTT.

V and J are TRBV28 and TRBJ1-1; 9 bases fit TRBD1. The CDR3 runs 15 residues. Trimming removed 5 bases from V and 3 bases from J; junction bases left unmatched: 7. CDR1 MDHEN and CDR2 SYDVKM come from the germline V gene. The chain's CDR3 is CASSLTGQGDTEAFF. CDR3 nucleotide sequence: TGTGCCAGCAGTCTAACGGGACAGGGTGACACTGAAGCTTTCTTT.

This rearrangement joins TRBV9 to TRBJ2-1; 10 bases match TRBD2. Germline V gene lookup returns CDR1 SGDLS and CDR2 YYNGEE. V shed 3 bases and J 7 bases; nucleotides not matched to a gene: 10. The CDR3 has 16 amino acids. In nucleotides, the CDR3 is TGTGCCAGCAGCGGTCCTCTAGCGGGAGTAAGGAATGAGCAGTTCTTC. It encodes CASSGPLAGVRNEQFF.

The rearrangement links TRBV4-2 to TRBJ2-3; 7 nucleotides agree with TRBD2. The CDR3 extends over 17 amino acids. Germline-derived CDR1 and CDR2 are LGHNA and YNFKEQ. Trimming at V came to 0 bases and at J to 0 bases, leaving 6 bases not matched to a gene. The CDR3 DNA sequence: TGTGCCAGCAGCCAAGACGAACTAGCGCATAGCACAGATACGCAGTATTTT. It encodes CASSQDELAHSTDTQYF.

This clone appeared a single time. Different DNA sequences within this sample yield the same CDR3. The chain carries TRBV9 and TRBJ2-5, with 8 bases matching TRBD2. Germline V gives CDR1 SGDLS, CDR2 YYNGEE. The CDR3 runs to 13 residues. V lost 3 bases and J lost 5; bases outside the gene matches: 3. Written as DNA, the CDR3 is TGTGCCAGCAGCGCGGGACTAGAGGAGACCCAGTACTTC. Encoded protein: CASSAGLEETQYF.

About this clone: Other DNA sequences in the same sample also yield this CDR3. The chain combines TRBV4-1 with TRBJ1-5; 7 nucleotides match TRBD1. The CDR3 loop spans 17 amino acids. V lost 1 base to trimming and J lost 0 bases; unmatched junction nucleotides: 6. CDR1 is MGHRA and CDR2 is YSYEKL in the germline V gene. The CDR3 DNA is TGCGCCAGCAGCCAAGTCCCCACAGGGGTTAGCAATCAGCCCCAGCATTTT. Its protein product is CASSQVPTGVSNQPQHF.

The chain uses TRBV5-4 and TRBJ2-7, with 7 bases lining up with TRBD1. J gave up 3 bases and V 0 bases, and 6 bases lay outside the gene matches. Germline V lookup: CDR1 SGHNT, CDR2 YYREEE (reference sequence). The CDR3 spans 15 residues. The CDR3 DNA follows: TGTGCCAGCAGCTTGGATAGGGACAGCTACTACGAGCAGTACTTC. Translated: CASSLDRDSYYEQYF.

V is TRBV14 and J is TRBJ2-7; possibly TRBD1 for D (6 bases). CDR1 is SGHDN, CDR2 FVKESK, per germline. This CDR3 has 15 residues. Trimming removed 1 base from V and 3 bases from J, with 13 bases in between. CDR3 sequence reads: CASSQGEGGVYEQYF. Here the CDR3 DNA reads TGTGCCAGCAGCCAAGGGGAAGGGGGAGTCTACGAGCAGTACTTC.

The V call is TRBV29-1, the J call TRBJ2-5; 8 bases map to TRBD1. The CDR3 totals 15 residues. Germline trimming cut 6 bases from V and 5 bases from J; bases unmatched to any gene: 14. CDR1 SQVTM and CDR2 ANQGSEA come from the germline V gene. CDR3 in amino acids: CSVLLGADREETQYF. DNA of the CDR3: TGCAGCGTCCTTCTTGGGGCGGACAGGGAGGAGACCCAGTACTTC.

V usage is TRBV30 and J usage is TRBJ2-7; unclear D gene. Germline V gene lookup returns CDR1 GTSNPN and CDR2 SVGIG (reference sequence). The V end was cut by 2 bases, the J end by 1 base, with 15 bases between. This CDR3 spans 15 amino acids. CDR3 sequence: CAWSSPFSWSYEQYF. The CDR3, as DNA: TGTGCCTGGAGTTCGCCCTTTTCCTGGTCCTACGAGCAGTACTTC.

CDR3 coding DNA: TGCGCCAGCAGCCTCGTGTTAGGGTCCCCTGGCTACACCTTC. It translates to CASSLVLGSPGYTF. V usage is TRBV5-1 and J usage is TRBJ1-2; D is uncertain. Trimming pared 4 bases from V and 7 bases from J, leaving 17 bases between. This CDR3 comprises 14 residues. CDR1 SGHRS and CDR2 YFSETQ come from the germline V gene.

A note on this clone: Other DNA sequences of this sample code for an identical CDR3. This chain joins TRBV20-1 and TRBJ2-7; D is ambiguous. Germline CDR1 reads DFQATT; CDR2 reads SNEGSKA (reference sequence). This CDR3 is 11 amino acids long. The V and J ends lost 0 bases and 2 bases respectively, with 2 bases between them. The CDR3 coding sequence is TGCAGTGCTAGAGATACCTACGAGCAGTACTTC. Translation: CSARDTYEQYF.

The chain is built from TRBV7-9 and TRBJ2-1; D might be TRBD2 (5 bases). Between the trimmed V and J ends, which lost 4 bases and 5 bases, there was a span of 15 bases. Germline lookup yields CDR1 SEHNR and CDR2 FQNEAQ (reference sequence). The CDR3 spans 15 residues. CDR3: CASSSPGSSHNEQFF. In DNA form, the CDR3 reads TGTGCCAGCAGCTCCCCGGGGTCAAGTCACAATGAGCAGTTCTTC. The full variable domain, with the rest looked up from reference TRBV7-9 and TRBJ2-1, is DTGVSQNPRHKITKRGQNVTFRCDPISEHNRLYWYRQTLGQGPEFLTYFQNEAQLEKSRLLSDRFSAERPKGSFSTLEIQRTEQGDSAMYLCASSSPGSSHNEQFFGPGTRLTVL.

This chain connects TRBV25-1 to TRBJ1-1; maybe TRBD1 (5 bases). CDR3 length: 13 residues. CDR1 is MGHDK and CDR2 is SYGVNS in the germline V gene. Trimming pared 7 bases from V and 7 bases from J, leaving 16 bases between. CDR3: CASTQPGGYEAFF. DNA of the CDR3: TGTGCCAGCACCCAGCCTGGGGGATATGAAGCTTTCTTT. Together with reference TRBV25-1 and TRBJ1-1, the CDR3 gives the full variable domain: EADIYQTPRYLVIGTGKKITLECSQTMGHDKMYWYQQDPGMELHLIHYSYGVNSTEKGDLSSESTVSRIRTEHFPLTLESARPSHTSQYLCASTQPGGYEAFFGQGTRLTVV.

The chain is built from TRBV5-6 and TRBJ1-6, with D perhaps TRBD1 (5 bases). This CDR3 is built from 13 residues. CDR1 is SGHDT, CDR2 YYEEEE, per germline. Deletions cut 4 bases from V and 10 bases from J, with 12 bases between. Here the CDR3 reads CASSHDTGSPLHF. The CDR3 coding sequence is TGTGCCAGCAGCCACGACACAGGCTCACCCCTCCACTTT.

This chain links TRBV27 with TRBJ2-3; D call uncertain. Looked up from germline, CDR1 is MNHEY and CDR2 is SMNVEV (reference sequence). V shed 6 bases and J shed 0 bases, with 19 bases lying between them. The CDR3 is 17 residues long. The CDR3: CASSPMAALGSTDTQYF. As DNA, the CDR3 is TGTGCCAGCAGCCCGATGGCTGCGTTAGGGAGCACAGATACGCAGTATTTT.

For this clone: The DNA is omitted, as the CDR3 cannot be located on it reliably, and the CDR3 follows TCRdb's listing. The chain links TRBV27 to TRBJ1-1. Germline V gene data show CDR1 as MNHEY and CDR2 as SMNVEV (reference sequence). The CDR3 spans 14 amino acids, including both terminal residues. CDR3 region: CASSLERENTEAFF.

The chain is built from TRBV4-3 and TRBJ1-6; 9 bases line up with TRBD1. The CDR3 runs 16 residues. The V segment lost 1 base and the J segment 9 bases; nucleotides outside the gene matches: 7. CDR1 LGHNA and CDR2 YSLEER come from the germline V gene. The CDR3 is CASSQVLGQGSSPLHF. The CDR3 nucleotides read TGCGCCAGCAGCCAAGTGTTAGGACAGGGGAGTTCACCCCTCCACTTT.

The rearrangement uses TRBV7-9 and TRBJ2-5; D is possibly TRBD1 (5 bases). The CDR3 loop spans 14 amino acids. CDR1 is SEHNR and CDR2 is FQNEAQ in the germline V gene (reference sequence). Trimming cost V 5 bases and J 2 bases, with 12 bases left between them. The CDR3 coding sequence is TGTGCCAGCAGCGCTGCCCAGGGACAAGAGACCCAGTACTTC. Protein sequence: CASSAAQGQETQYF.

The chain employs TRBV4-3 and TRBJ2-7; the D gene is possibly TRBD1 (6 bases). V shed 0 bases and J shed 2 bases, with 11 bases lying between them. CDR1 and CDR2 (germline): LGHNA, YSLEER. The CDR3 runs to 15 residues. The CDR3 protein is CASSQDTRGAYEQYF. In nucleotides, the CDR3 is TGCGCCAGCAGCCAAGATACCAGGGGAGCCTACGAGCAGTACTTC.

The chain is built from TRBV11-2 and TRBJ1-1; D may be TRBD1 (5 bases). CDR3 size: 14 residues. CDR1 SGHAT and CDR2 FQNNGV come from the germline V gene. The ends were cut back, 3 bases at V and 1 base at J, with 9 bases in the middle. The CDR3 sequence: CASSFRVRNTEAFF. In DNA, the CDR3 is TGTGCCAGCAGCTTCAGGGTACGGAACACTGAAGCTTTCTTT.